This passage covers 17 T cell receptor beta chains from one sample sequenced in a study of identical twins. MiXCR, applied by TCRdb to the 5' RACE reads, yields one record per CDR3 protein. This sample yields 200,000 or so distinct CDR3 sequences, of which roughly 7.5% are seen a single time; more than 1.5% belongs to the top ten. The same sample was also studied in work on yellow fever vaccine responses in identical twins.

Sample: memory (CD45RO+) T cells sorted from blood. Receptors originate from a woman between 18 and 30 years old in good health.

The genes are TRBV7-9 and TRBJ2-1, with D possibly TRBD1 on 6 matching bases. The CDR3 sequence is 17 residues long. Germline-derived CDR1 and CDR2 are SEHNR and FQNEAQ (reference sequence). Trimming removed 5 bases at V and 0 bases at J, with 17 bases between. CDR3 DNA sequence: TGTGCCAGCAGCCCTGCCGTTGGGGGCAGCTCCTACAATGAGCAGTTCTTC. Amino acids: CASSPAVGGSSYNEQFF.

This clonotype appeared many times. V and J are TRBV12-3 or TRBV12-4 and TRBJ2-1, with TRBD1 identical over 7 bases. This CDR3 is built from 15 residues. V lost 4 bases, J lost 4 bases, and 7 bases stayed unmatched. CDR3: CASSSRDSVYNEQFF. CDR3 coding DNA: TGTGCCAGCAGTTCCCGGGACAGTGTATACAATGAGCAGTTCTTC.

CDR3 amino acids: CASSREGKSNYGYTF. The CDR3 nucleotides read TGTGCCAGCAGTAGAGAGGGCAAGTCTAACTATGGCTACACCTTC. The chain joins TRBV12-3 or TRBV12-4 to TRBJ1-2; no definite D call. The V and J ends lost 5 bases and 0 bases respectively, with 13 bases between them. This CDR3 is 15 amino acids long.

The V gene is TRBV3-1, the J gene TRBJ2-7, with D possibly matching TRBD1 (6 bases). The CDR3 covers 13 residues. The germline CDR1 and CDR2 sequences are LGHDT and YNNKEL (reference sequence). V was shortened by 6 bases and J by 3 bases, with 12 bases between the two germline ends. This chain's CDR3 is CASRGQTNYEQYF. CDR3 in DNA: TGTGCCAGCAGGGGACAAACCAACTACGAGCAGTACTTC.

The V gene is TRBV5-1, the J gene TRBJ2-5; possible D gene TRBD1, 7 bases. Germline CDR1 and CDR2: SGHRS and YFSETQ. CDR3 length: 15 amino acids. Trimming shortened V by 4 bases and J by 0 bases, and 13 bases separated the two germline ends. In nucleotides, the CDR3 is TGCGCCAGCAGCATCGCGGGACAGTACCAAGAGACCCAGTACTTC. This encodes CASSIAGQYQETQYF.

The rearrangement uses TRBV27 and TRBJ1-1, with D unclear. Germline CDR1 and CDR2: MNHEY and SMNVEV (reference sequence). V gave up 6 bases and J gave up 1 base, with 12 bases separating them. The CDR3 is 14 amino acids. The CDR3 sequence: CASRLLPRNTEAFF. The CDR3 DNA reads TGTGCCAGCAGGTTACTACCCCGGAACACTGAAGCTTTCTTT.

This clonotype came up a few times. The chain uses TRBV9 and TRBJ2-2; TRBD1 matches at 7 bases. Germline V gives CDR1 SGDLS, CDR2 YYNGEE. V shed 0 bases, J shed 1 base, and the junction held 0 bases outside the gene matches. The CDR3 sequence is 15 residues long. The CDR3 region is CASSVGDRNTGELFF. The CDR3 DNA reads TGTGCCAGCAGCGTAGGGGACAGGAACACCGGGGAGCTGTTTTTT.

CDR3 DNA: TGTGCCAGCAGCTGGACTAGCGGGCAGCAAGAGACCCAGTACTTC. Translation: CASSWTSGQQETQYF. The V call is TRBV11-2, the J call TRBJ2-5; 11 bases are shared with TRBD2. The germline gives CDR1 SGHAT, CDR2 FQNNGV. The CDR3 is made up of 15 amino acids. V shed 4 bases and J 2 bases; nucleotides not matched to a gene: 3.

This clonotype was counted only a few times. This chain uses TRBV11-2 with TRBJ2-5, with D possibly being TRBD2 (6 bases). V was clipped by 5 bases and J by 3 bases, with 19 bases between them. This CDR3 spans 16 amino acids. The germline gives CDR1 SGHAT, CDR2 FQNNGV. CDR3 loop: CASSERSGTRKETQYF. Here the CDR3 DNA reads TGTGCCAGCAGCGAGCGTTCCGGGACTCGAAAAGAGACCCAGTACTTC. The entire variable domain, with the rest obtained from reference TRBV11-2 and TRBJ2-5, is as follows: EAGVAQSPRYKIIEKRQSVAFWCNPISGHATLYWYQQILGQGPKLLIQFQNNGVVDDSQLPKDRFSAERLKGVDSTLKIQPAKLEDSAVYLCASSERSGTRKETQYFGPGTRLLVL.

This clonotype was observed at least ten times. The chain links TRBV5-1 to TRBJ2-7; the D gene is possibly TRBD2 (5 bases). Trimming left V 0 bases short and J 5 bases short, with 12 bases between. The CDR3 consists of 14 residues. Germline V gene lookup returns CDR1 SGHRS and CDR2 YFSETQ. The CDR3 reads CASSLVFGVHEQYF. CDR3 in DNA: TGCGCCAGCAGCTTGGTCTTCGGGGTCCACGAGCAGTACTTC.

This clonotype was seen repeatedly, ten times or more. The chain links TRBV7-2 to TRBJ2-5, with D uncertain. Germline lookup yields CDR1 SGHTA and CDR2 FQGNSA. CDR3 size: 14 residues. The V and J ends lost 5 bases and 0 bases respectively, with 10 bases between them. In DNA, the CDR3 is TGTGCCAGCAGCAAAGACCCAAACCAAGAGACCCAGTACTTC. It codes for CASSKDPNQETQYF.

This chain uses TRBV11-2 with TRBJ2-2; maybe TRBD1 (6 bases). The CDR3 is 16 amino acids. V lost 3 bases and J 3 bases, leaving 14 bases between the germline ends. Germline lookup yields CDR1 SGHAT and CDR2 FQNNGV. The CDR3 nucleotides read TGTGCCAGCAGCTTTACCAGGGGATATCACACCGGGGAGCTGTTTTTT. Amino acid sequence: CASSFTRGYHTGELFF.

At least ten counts were recorded for this clonotype. The genes are TRBV12-3 or TRBV12-4 and TRBJ2-2; D is perhaps TRBD2 (6 bases). The CDR3 totals 15 residues. Trimming left V 3 bases short and J 4 bases short, with 12 bases between. The DNA for the CDR3 is TGTGCCAGCAGTTTCGGGGGTCCGGGCACCGGGGAGCTGTTTTTT. This gives the protein CASSFGGPGTGELFF.

This clonotype was seen at least ten times. This chain uses TRBV7-9 with TRBJ2-4; D not resolved. The V end lost 5 bases, the J end lost 0 bases, and 11 bases lay between the germline ends. The CDR3 contains 15 residues. Germline V gives CDR1 SEHNR, CDR2 FQNEAQ (reference sequence). CDR3 DNA: TGTGCCAGCAGCCCTACAGAGCTAGCCAAAAACATTCAGTACTTC. The encoded protein is CASSPTELAKNIQYF. Full variable domain (missing parts from reference TRBV7-9 and TRBJ2-4): DTGVSQNPRHKITKRGQNVTFRCDPISEHNRLYWYRQTLGQGPEFLTYFQNEAQLEKSRLLSDRFSAERPKGSFSTLEIQRTEQGDSAMYLCASSPTELAKNIQYFGAGTRLSVL.

This clonotype occurred many times. This chain connects TRBV7-2 to TRBJ1-2; unclear D gene. V gave up 5 bases and J gave up 7 bases, with 20 bases separating them. CDR3 length equals 15 residues. CDR1 SGHTA and CDR2 FQGNSA come from the germline V gene. Written as DNA, the CDR3 is TGTGCCAGCAGCCCGGTCGGACTTAACCGGGGTGGCTACACCTTC. This encodes CASSPVGLNRGGYTF.

This clonotype was observed at least ten times. The chain carries TRBV2 and TRBJ2-7; 9 bases are shared with TRBD1. The germline CDR1 and CDR2 sequences are SNHLY and FYNNEI. The CDR3 has 14 residues. V lost 5 bases to trimming and J lost 6 bases; unmatched junction nucleotides: 8. CDR3 DNA: TGTGCCAGCAGTCGGGACAGGGTTCTCAGCGAGCAGTACTTC. It codes for CASSRDRVLSEQYF.

This clonotype appeared a few times. This rearrangement joins TRBV7-3 to TRBJ2-1; TRBD1 matches at 9 bases. The CDR3 extends over 12 amino acids. V trimming: 5 bases; J trimming: 16 bases; junction bases outside the gene matches: 9. Per the germline V gene, CDR1 is SGHTA and CDR2 is FQGTGA. CDR3 loop: CASSATGGRLFF. The DNA for the CDR3 is TGTGCCAGCAGCGCGACAGGGGGGAGACTTTTCTTC.